Listed below are T cell receptor beta chains from one sample, sequenced in a study of blood T cell repertoires in COVID-19. The data were produced by immunoSEQ multiplex PCR, yet TCRdb's version contains in-frame clones alone and is incomplete. This sample carries approximately 82,000 clones, roughly four fifths of them seen once, and the ten largest clones take under 7.5%. Material for sequencing was peripheral blood. These receptors were collected from a man in his fifties with active or convalescent COVID-19. Both conserved end residues are part of each CDR3.

cdr3_length,v_call,j_call,cdr3_aa
14,TRBV9,TRBJ2-5,CASSVGVSEETQYF
15,TRBV6-1,TRBJ2-5,CASSEQVAASGTQYF
14,TRBV2,TRBJ1-1,CASTYSPGNTEAFF
15,TRBV19,TRBJ2-2,CASSPGHTNTGELFF
13,TRBV5-1,TRBJ2-3,CASSPTGKDTQYF
16,TRBV2,TRBJ1-5,CASSTGQDDSNQPQHF
16,TRBV6-1,TRBJ2-5,CASSEPSGGFYGTQYF
12,TRBV25-1,TRBJ1-2,CASSGQNYGYTF
15,TRBV9,TRBJ2-7,CASSVQGGTSYEQYF
11,TRBV11-2,TRBJ2-7,CASSRAYEQYF
16,TRBV7-8,TRBJ2-7,CASSPGWTGSSYEQYF
15,TRBV11-3,TRBJ2-5,CASSLDGTGTETQYF
13,TRBV10-2,TRBJ2-2,CASSEIESGELFF
16,TRBV5-5,TRBJ2-5,CASSLGLTEGRETQYF
12,TRBV24-1,TRBJ2-7,CATSRDSYEQYF
15,TRBV6-6,TRBJ1-6,CASSTQGPYNSPLHF
14,TRBV6-5,TRBJ2-7,CASQERDPPYEQYF
15,TRBV7-2,TRBJ2-5,CASSLGQGASETQYF
14,TRBV29-1,TRBJ2-5,CSVGGTGGVETQYF
14,TRBV6-5,TRBJ1-5,CARGGLIFYQPQHF
13,TRBV6-5,TRBJ2-2,CATYRGNTGELFF
18,TRBV7-2,TRBJ2-5,CASSLGGLGGGYQETQYF
15,TRBV5-5,TRBJ2-1,CASSLGQGPYNEQFF
13,TRBV7-8,TRBJ2-5,CASSLVVQETQYF
14,TRBV6-5,TRBJ1-2,CASSPVTGSYGYTF
15,TRBV6-2/TRBV6-3,TRBJ1-5,CASSYLTGSNQPQHF
16,TRBV6-5,TRBJ2-2,CASSYSGGGSTGELFF
16,TRBV19,TRBJ1-1,CASSISGQGPNTEAFF
12,TRBV3-1/TRBV3-2,TRBJ1-1,CASSQDSREAFF
13,TRBV19,TRBJ2-7,CATAESYSYEQYF
17,TRBV5-4,TRBJ2-5,CASSPGTSGGASETQYF
16,TRBV24-1,TRBJ2-2,CATSRQRGGPSGELFF
18,TRBV4-3,TRBJ2-2,CASSPGLAGLVGTGELFF
16,TRBV19,TRBJ1-3,CASSMGDRSSGNTIYF
12,TRBV12-3/TRBV12-4,TRBJ1-2,CASTEQGYGYTF
14,TRBV5-6,TRBJ1-2,CASKTGTGVDGYTF
16,TRBV4-1,TRBJ1-5,CASSQPARHSNQPQHF
14,TRBV3-1/TRBV3-2,TRBJ2-2,CASSQTGGTGELFF
14,TRBV5-6,TRBJ1-2,CASSFGQGDYGYTF
14,TRBV3-1/TRBV3-2,TRBJ1-2,CASSLSDRDYGYTF
13,TRBV29-1,TRBJ2-5,CSVGAGPGETQYF
17,TRBV13,TRBJ1-5,CASSLQGQGWFDQPQHF
16,TRBV19,TRBJ2-3,CASTRSRTSGTDTQYF
14,TRBV2,TRBJ1-2,CASRNRGPRYGYTF
17,TRBV9,TRBJ1-3,CASSVGLGENSGNTIYF
14,TRBV5-5,TRBJ1-4,CASSWTERGEKLFF
15,TRBV28,TRBJ2-3,CASSSSVLTWDTQYF
14,TRBV4-1,TRBJ2-5,CASSQAAGVETQYF
15,TRBV5-1,TRBJ2-5,CASSLGLAGGETQYF
13,TRBV21-1,TRBJ1-5,CASSKSRVRAQHF
13,TRBV18,TRBJ1-5,CASSSGGNQPQHF
15,TRBV27,TRBJ1-5,CASSLEGYSNQPQHF
14,TRBV28,TRBJ1-1,CASSLVAGGLGAFF